The clone carrying this T cell receptor (beta chain) was counted many times. Antigen unknown. This sample stems from a study of T cells after yellow fever vaccination. Whole-study findings and limits: Abundant bulk-population clonotypes could contaminate the FACS-sorted repertoires. Some clonotypes, a small share, were shared between CD4 and CD8 compartments. Among primary-vaccination clones, most reappeared after the booster, at 95% to 96% for CD4 and 85% to 90% for CD8.

In making TCR cDNA, 5'RACE template switching added a universal primer site and UMIs to it. From the 5' RACE reads, TCRdb called clonotypes with MiXCR, one entry per CDR3 protein. The repertoire holds around 260,000 distinct CDR3 sequences, with around 4.9% as singletons. This TCR came from a man aged 18 to 35 who received the YFV17D yellow fever vaccine. The starting material was CD4+ T cells sorted from PBMCs, obtained on the day of the yellow fever booster vaccination.

The CDR3 protein is CASSLGLTRLYNEQFF. The CDR3 DNA reads as TGTGCCAGCAGCTTAGGGCTGACTAGACTGTACAATGAGCAGTTCTTC. The chain couples TRBV7-9 to TRBJ2-1, with D possibly being TRBD2 (6 bases). The V end was cut by 1 base, the J end by 4 bases, with 14 bases between. Germline CDR1 reads SEHNR; CDR2 reads FQNEAQ (reference sequence). The length of the CDR3 is 16 residues.